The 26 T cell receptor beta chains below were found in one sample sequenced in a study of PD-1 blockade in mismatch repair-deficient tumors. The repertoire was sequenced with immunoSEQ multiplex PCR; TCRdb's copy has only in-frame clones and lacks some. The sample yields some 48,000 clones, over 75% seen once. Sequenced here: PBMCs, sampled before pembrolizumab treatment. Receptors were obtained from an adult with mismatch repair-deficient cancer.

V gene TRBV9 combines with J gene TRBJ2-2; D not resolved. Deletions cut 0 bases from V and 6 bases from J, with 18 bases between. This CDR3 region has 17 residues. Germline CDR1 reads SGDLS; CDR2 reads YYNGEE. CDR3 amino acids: CASSVEGRPRGAGELFF. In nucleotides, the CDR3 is TGTGCCAGCAGCGTAGAGGGCAGGCCAAGAGGTGCCGGGGAGCTGTTTTTT.

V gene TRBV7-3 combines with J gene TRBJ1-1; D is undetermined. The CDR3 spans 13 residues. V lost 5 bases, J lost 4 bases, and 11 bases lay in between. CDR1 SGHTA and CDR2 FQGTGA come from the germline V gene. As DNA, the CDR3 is TGTGCCAGCAGCCTTAGAAGGGCCACTGAAGCTTTCTTT. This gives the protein CASSLRRATEAFF.

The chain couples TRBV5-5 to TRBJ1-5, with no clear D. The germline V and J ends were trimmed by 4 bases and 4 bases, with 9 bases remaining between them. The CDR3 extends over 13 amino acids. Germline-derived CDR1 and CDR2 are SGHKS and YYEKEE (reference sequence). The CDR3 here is CASSQDWNQPQHF. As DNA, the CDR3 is TGTGCCAGCAGCCAAGACTGGAATCAGCCCCAGCATTTT.

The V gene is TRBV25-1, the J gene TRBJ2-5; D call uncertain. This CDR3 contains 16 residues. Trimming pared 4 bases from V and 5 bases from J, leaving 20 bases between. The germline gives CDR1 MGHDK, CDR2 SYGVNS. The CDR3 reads CASSVSKIRTGETQYF. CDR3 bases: TGTGCCAGCAGTGTTTCAAAGATACGAACCGGGGAGACCCAGTACTTC.

The CDR3 bases are TGTGCCAGCAGTTACTCGAACACACCGTATGGCTACACCTTC. Its translation: CASSYSNTPYGYTF. The chain joins TRBV6-5 to TRBJ1-2; no clear D. Germline V lookup: CDR1 MNHEY, CDR2 SVGAGI. V was shortened by 0 bases and J by 5 bases, with 10 bases between the two germline ends. The CDR3 is 14 amino acids.

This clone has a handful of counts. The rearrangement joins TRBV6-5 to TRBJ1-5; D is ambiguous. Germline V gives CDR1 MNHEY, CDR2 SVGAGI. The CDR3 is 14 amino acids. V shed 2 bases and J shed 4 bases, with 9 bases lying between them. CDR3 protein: CASSYEGPNQPQHF. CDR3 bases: TGTGCCAGCAGTTACGAGGGTCCGAATCAGCCCCAGCATTTT.

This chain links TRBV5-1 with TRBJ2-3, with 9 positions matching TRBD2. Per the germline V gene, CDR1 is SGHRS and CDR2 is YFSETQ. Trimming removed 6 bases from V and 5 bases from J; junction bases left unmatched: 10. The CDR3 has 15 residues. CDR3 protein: CASTLLGGREDTQYF. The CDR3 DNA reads TGCGCCAGCACCCTCCTTGGCGGGAGGGAAGATACGCAGTATTTT. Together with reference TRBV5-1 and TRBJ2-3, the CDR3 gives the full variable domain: KAGVTQTPRYLIKTRGQQVTLSCSPISGHRSVSWYQQTPGQGLQFLFEYFSETQRNKGNFPGRFSGRQFSNSRSEMNVSTLELGDSALYLCASTLLGGREDTQYFGPGTRLTVL.

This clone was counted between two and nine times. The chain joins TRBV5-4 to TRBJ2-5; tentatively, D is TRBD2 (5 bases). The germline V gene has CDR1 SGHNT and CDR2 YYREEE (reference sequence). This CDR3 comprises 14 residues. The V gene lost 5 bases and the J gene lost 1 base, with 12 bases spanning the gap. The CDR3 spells CASRPASSQETQYF. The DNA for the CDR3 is TGTGCCAGCAGGCCTGCTAGCAGCCAAGAGACCCAGTACTTC.

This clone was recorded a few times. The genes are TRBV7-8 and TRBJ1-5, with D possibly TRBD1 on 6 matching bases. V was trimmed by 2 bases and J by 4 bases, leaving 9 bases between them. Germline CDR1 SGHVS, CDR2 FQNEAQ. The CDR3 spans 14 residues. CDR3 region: CASSLSGENQPQHF. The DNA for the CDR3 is TGTGCCAGCAGCTTATCAGGGGAAAATCAGCCCCAGCATTTT.

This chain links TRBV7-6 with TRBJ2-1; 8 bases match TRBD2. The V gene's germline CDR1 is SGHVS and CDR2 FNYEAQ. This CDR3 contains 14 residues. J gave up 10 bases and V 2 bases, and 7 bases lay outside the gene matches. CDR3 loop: CASSLSSGLLEQFF. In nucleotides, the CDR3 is TGTGCCAGCAGCTTATCTAGCGGGCTATTGGAGCAGTTCTTC.

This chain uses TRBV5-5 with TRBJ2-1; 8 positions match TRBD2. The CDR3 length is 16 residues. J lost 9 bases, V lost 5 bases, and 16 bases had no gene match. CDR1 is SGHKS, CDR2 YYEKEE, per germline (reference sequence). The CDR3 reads CASSRRVAGLEGEQFF. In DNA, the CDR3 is TGTGCCAGCAGTCGGCGGGTAGCGGGGTTGGAGGGTGAGCAGTTCTTC.

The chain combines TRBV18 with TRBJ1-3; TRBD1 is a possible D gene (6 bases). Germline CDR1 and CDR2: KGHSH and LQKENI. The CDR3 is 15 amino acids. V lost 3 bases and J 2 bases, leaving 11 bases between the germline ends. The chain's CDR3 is CASSPDTGTGNTIYF. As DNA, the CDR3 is TGTGCCAGCTCACCTGATACAGGGACTGGAAACACCATATATTTT.

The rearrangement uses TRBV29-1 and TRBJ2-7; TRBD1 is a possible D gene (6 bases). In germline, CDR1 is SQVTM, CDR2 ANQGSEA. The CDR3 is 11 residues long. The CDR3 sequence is CSGTSQTEQYF. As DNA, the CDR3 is TGCTCCGGGACATCTCAAACGGAGCAGTACTTC.

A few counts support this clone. CDR3 sequence: CASSGGPYGYTF. For the CDR3, the DNA is TGTGCCAGCTCCGGGGGGCCGTACGGCTACACCTTC. This chain uses TRBV28 with TRBJ1-2; maybe TRBD1 (6 bases). The CDR3 is made up of 12 amino acids. Looked up from germline, CDR1 is MDHEN and CDR2 is SYDVKM. Trimming removed 8 bases from V and 8 bases from J, with 15 bases in between.

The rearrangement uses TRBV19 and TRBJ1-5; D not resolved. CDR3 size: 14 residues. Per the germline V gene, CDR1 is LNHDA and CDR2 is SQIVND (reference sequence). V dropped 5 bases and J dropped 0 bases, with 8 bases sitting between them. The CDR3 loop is CASSPQISNQPQHF. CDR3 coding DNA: TGTGCCAGTAGTCCACAGATTAGCAATCAGCCCCAGCATTTT.

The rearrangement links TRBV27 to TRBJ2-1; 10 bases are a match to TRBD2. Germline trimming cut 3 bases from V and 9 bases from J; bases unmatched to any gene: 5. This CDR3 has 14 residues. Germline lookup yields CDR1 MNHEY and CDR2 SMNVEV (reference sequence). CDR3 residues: CASSLASGSFEQFF. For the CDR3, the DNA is TGTGCCAGCAGTTTGGCTAGCGGGAGTTTTGAGCAGTTCTTC.

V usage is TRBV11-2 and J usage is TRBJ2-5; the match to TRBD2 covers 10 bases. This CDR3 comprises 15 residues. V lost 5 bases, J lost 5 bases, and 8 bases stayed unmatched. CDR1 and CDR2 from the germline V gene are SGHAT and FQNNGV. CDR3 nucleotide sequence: TGTGCCAGCAGCAGTAGCGGGAGGAATAGGGAGACCCAGTACTTC. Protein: CASSSSGRNRETQYF.

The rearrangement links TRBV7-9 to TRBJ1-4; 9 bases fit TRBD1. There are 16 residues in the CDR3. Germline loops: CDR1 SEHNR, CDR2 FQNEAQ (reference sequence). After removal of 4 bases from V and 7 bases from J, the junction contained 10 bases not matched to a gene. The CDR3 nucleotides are TGTGCCAGCAGCTCCCGTGGGGACAGGGCACCTGAAAAACTGTTTTTT. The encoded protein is CASSSRGDRAPEKLFF. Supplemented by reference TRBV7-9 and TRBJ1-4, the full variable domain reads DTGVSQNPRHKITKRGQNVTFRCDPISEHNRLYWYRQTLGQGPEFLTYFQNEAQLEKSRLLSDRFSAERPKGSFSTLEIQRTEQGDSAMYLCASSSRGDRAPEKLFFGSGTQLSVL.

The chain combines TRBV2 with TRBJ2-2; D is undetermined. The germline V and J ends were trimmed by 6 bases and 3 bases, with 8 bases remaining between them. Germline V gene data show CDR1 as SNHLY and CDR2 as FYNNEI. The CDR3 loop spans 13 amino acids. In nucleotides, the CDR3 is TGTGCCAGCAGGGTAGGAGACACCGGGGAGCTGTTTTTT. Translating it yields CASRVGDTGELFF.

The CDR3 bases are TGTGCCAGCAGGGGGCCAGGGGCCGGTCAGCCCCAGCATTTT. It encodes CASRGPGAGQPQHF. The V call is TRBV27, the J call TRBJ1-5, with a weak D call TRBD1 (6 bases). CDR3 length: 14 residues. CDR1 is MNHEY and CDR2 is SMNVEV in the germline V gene (reference sequence). Trimming stripped 6 bases from V and 6 bases from J, with 15 bases between.

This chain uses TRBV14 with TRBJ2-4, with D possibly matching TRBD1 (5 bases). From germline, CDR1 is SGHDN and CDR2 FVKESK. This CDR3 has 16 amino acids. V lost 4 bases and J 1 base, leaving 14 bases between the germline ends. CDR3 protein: CASSPGSVGAKNIQYF. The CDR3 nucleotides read TGTGCCAGCAGCCCAGGGTCGGTGGGGGCCAAAAACATTCAGTACTTC.

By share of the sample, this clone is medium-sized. In DNA, the CDR3 is TGTGCCAGCAGCTCGACTAGCGGGTTTCAGTTCTTC. It specifies CASSSTSGFQFF. The rearrangement uses TRBV14 and TRBJ2-1; 10 bases agree with TRBD2. J gave up 13 bases and V 5 bases, and 5 bases lay outside the gene matches. Looked up from germline, CDR1 is SGHDN and CDR2 is FVKESK. This CDR3 is built from 12 residues.

CDR3 nucleotides: TGTGCCTGGAGTGTGGGTTGGGGACAGGGGGGAAAACTGTTTTTT. This codes for CAWSVGWGQGGKLFF. V is TRBV30 and J is TRBJ1-4; 11 nucleotides match TRBD1. Trimming cost V 0 bases and J 10 bases; bases outside gene matches: 7. The length of the CDR3 is 15 residues. Germline loops: CDR1 GTSNPN, CDR2 SVGIG (reference sequence).

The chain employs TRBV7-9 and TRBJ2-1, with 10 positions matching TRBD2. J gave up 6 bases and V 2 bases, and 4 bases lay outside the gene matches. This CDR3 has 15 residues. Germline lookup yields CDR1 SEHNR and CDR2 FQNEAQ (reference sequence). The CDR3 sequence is CASSLFLAGVNEQFF. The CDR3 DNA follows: TGTGCCAGCAGCTTATTTCTAGCGGGAGTCAATGAGCAGTTCTTC. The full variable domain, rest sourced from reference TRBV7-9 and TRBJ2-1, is DTGVSQNPRHKITKRGQNVTFRCDPISEHNRLYWYRQTLGQGPEFLTYFQNEAQLEKSRLLSDRFSAERPKGSFSTLEIQRTEQGDSAMYLCASSLFLAGVNEQFFGPGTRLTVL.

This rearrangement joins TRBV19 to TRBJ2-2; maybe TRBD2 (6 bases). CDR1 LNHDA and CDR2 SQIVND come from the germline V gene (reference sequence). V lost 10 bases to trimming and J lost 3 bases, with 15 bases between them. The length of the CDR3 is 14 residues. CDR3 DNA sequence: TGTGCCACTGAGAGTGGAGGGGACACCGGGGAGCTGTTTTTT. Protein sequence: CATESGGDTGELFF.

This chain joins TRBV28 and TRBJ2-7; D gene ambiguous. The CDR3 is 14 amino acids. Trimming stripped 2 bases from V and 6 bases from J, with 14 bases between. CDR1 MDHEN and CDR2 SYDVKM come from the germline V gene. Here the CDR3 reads CASSLRILIGEQYF. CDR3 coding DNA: TGTGCCAGCAGTTTAAGGATACTCATCGGCGAGCAGTACTTC.